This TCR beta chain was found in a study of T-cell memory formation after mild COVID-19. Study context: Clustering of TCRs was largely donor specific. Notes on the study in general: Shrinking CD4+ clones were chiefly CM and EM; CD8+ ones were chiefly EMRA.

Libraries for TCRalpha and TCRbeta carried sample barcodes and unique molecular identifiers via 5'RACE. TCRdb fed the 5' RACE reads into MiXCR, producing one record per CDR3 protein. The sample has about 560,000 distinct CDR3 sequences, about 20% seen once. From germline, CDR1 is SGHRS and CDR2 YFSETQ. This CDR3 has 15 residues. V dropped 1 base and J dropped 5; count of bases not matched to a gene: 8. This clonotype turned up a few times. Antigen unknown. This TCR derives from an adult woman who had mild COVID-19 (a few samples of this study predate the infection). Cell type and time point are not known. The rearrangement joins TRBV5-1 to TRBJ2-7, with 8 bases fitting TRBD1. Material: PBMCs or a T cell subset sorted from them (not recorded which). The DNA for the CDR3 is TGCGCCAGCAGCTTGTACGGGGACAGGAGCAACGAGCAGTACTTC. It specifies CASSLYGDRSNEQYF.